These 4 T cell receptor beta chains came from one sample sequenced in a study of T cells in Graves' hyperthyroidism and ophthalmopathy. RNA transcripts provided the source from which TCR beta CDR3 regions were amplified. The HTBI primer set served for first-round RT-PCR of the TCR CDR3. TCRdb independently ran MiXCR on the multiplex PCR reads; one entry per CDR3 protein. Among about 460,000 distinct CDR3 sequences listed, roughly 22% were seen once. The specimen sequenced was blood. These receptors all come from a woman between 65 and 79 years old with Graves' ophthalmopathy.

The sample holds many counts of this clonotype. The CDR3 loop is CASSYSGGVRSPQHF. The DNA for the CDR3 is TGTGCCAGCAGTTACTCGGGGGGGGTCAGGTCGCCCCAGCATTTT. V and J are TRBV6-6 and TRBJ1-5; possibly TRBD1 for D (5 bases). V dropped 0 bases and J dropped 9 bases, with 15 bases sitting between them. The CDR3 sequence is 15 residues long. Germline V lookup: CDR1 MNHNY, CDR2 SVGAGI (reference sequence).

CDR3 DNA sequence: TGTGCCAGCAGTGATGGGTCGGGAGCGGGGGAGCTGTTTTTT. This gives the protein CASSDGSGAGELFF. This rearrangement joins TRBV25-1 to TRBJ2-2; D is possibly TRBD2 (6 bases). The CDR3 contains 14 residues. V was cut by 3 bases and J by 8 bases, with 13 bases left in between. Germline V gives CDR1 MGHDK, CDR2 SYGVNS.

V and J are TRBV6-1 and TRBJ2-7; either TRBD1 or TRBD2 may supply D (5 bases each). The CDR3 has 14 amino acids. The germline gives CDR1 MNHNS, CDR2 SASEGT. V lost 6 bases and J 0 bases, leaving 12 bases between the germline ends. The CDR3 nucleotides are TGTGCCAGCAGGGGACCGACGGACTCCTACGAGCAGTACTTC. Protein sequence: CASRGPTDSYEQYF.

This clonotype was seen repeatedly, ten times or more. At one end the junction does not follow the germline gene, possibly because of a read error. Written as DNA, the CDR3 is TGTGCCAGCAGGGAAGGCAATACAATCGGAGCTTTCTTT. Protein sequence: CASREGNTIGAFF. The gene calls are TRBV6-1 and TRBJ1-1, with unresolved D. The CDR3 length is 13 residues. CDR1 and CDR2 (germline): MNHNS, SASEGT.